This T cell receptor (beta chain) appears in the sequencing data of a study of patients and donors after allogeneic stem cell transplantation. TCRdb called the RT-PCR reads again in MiXCR, with one record for every CDR3 protein. Among some 880,000 distinct CDR3 sequences listed, 15% to 20% were seen once. The sample comprised blood, either unsorted or a sorted T cell fraction (not recorded which). This receptor was taken from a human donor who was either an allogeneic HSCT recipient or a stem cell or donor lymphocyte infusion donor (not recorded which). It is not recorded whose cells these are; they may come from a transplant donor.

CDR3 residues: CASSSAGGRTSYNEQFF. The DNA for the CDR3 is TGCGCCAGCAGCTCGGCGGGGGGCAGGACCTCCTACAATGAGCAGTTCTTC. This sequence joins TRBV5-1 and TRBJ2-1; 8 bases fit TRBD2. Losses at the gene ends were 3 bases for V and 0 bases for J; bases not matched to a gene: 8. This CDR3 contains 17 residues. Germline V gives CDR1 SGHRS, CDR2 YFSETQ.